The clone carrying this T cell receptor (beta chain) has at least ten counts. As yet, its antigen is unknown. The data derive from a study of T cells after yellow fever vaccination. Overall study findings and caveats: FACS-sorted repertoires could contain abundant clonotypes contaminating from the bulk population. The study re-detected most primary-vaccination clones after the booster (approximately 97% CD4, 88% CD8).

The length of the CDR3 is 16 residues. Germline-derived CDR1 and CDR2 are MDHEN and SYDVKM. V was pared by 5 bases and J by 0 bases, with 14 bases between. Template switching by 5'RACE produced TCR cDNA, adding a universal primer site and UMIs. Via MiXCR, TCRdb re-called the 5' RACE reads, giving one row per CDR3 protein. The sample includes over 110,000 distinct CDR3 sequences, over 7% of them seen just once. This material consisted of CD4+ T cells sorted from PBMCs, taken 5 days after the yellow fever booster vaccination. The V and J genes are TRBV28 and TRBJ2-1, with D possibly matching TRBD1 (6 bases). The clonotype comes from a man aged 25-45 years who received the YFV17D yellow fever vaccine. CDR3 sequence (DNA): TGTGCCAGCAGTGAGGACAGAATGATCTCCTACAATGAGCAGTTCTTC. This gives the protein CASSEDRMISYNEQFF.